Following are 26 T cell receptor beta chains from one sample sequenced in a study of shared clonotypes between healthy human individuals. TCRdb keeps only in-frame clones here, not all; method: immunoSEQ multiplex PCR. Found here are about 2.3 million clones, about nine tenths of them singletons; the top ten hold approximately 0.39%. Sequenced input: naive CD4+ T cells from PBMCs. Subset reported: CD45RA+ positively selected. The receptors derive from a man younger than 35 in good health. Some clones in this sample may be carry-over from other donors' samples.

This clone was observed once. The chain employs TRBV29-1 and TRBJ2-1, with D possibly being TRBD2 (7 bases). Germline CDR1 is SQVTM and CDR2 is ANQGSEA. V lost 6 bases, J lost 6 bases, and 18 bases lay in between. CDR3 size: 14 residues. CDR3 protein: CSVEGGQGRNEQFF. CDR3 in DNA: TGCAGCGTAGAGGGGGGGCAGGGTCGCAATGAGCAGTTCTTC.

The chain links TRBV21-1 to TRBJ2-5; the table's D gene call, TRBD2, was not cross checked with the DNA. TRBV21-1 is annotated as a pseudogene. CDR3 length: 14 amino acids. The CDR3 DNA follows: TGTGCCAGCCTAACTAGCGGGCCGCAAGAGACCCAGTACTTC. Encoded protein: CASLTSGPQETQYF.

This clone was recorded once. V is TRBV5-1 and J is TRBJ2-3, with 7 bases that match TRBD2. Trimming at V came to 1 base and at J to 1 base, leaving 21 bases not matched to a gene. The germline CDR1 and CDR2 sequences are SGHRS and YFSETQ. The CDR3 covers 21 residues. The CDR3 nucleotides are TGCGCCAGCAGCTTGAGTTTTGGTACTAGCGTCGACATCGGGGGCACAGATACGCAGTATTTT. The encoded protein is CASSLSFGTSVDIGGTDTQYF.

This clone was seen a handful of times. A single base separates this from a much larger clone, so it may be a read error. Additional DNA sequences in this sample encode the identical CDR3. The CDR3 DNA is TGTGCCAGCAGCTTAGAGGGGAACACTGAAGCTTTCTTT. This codes for CASSLEGNTEAFF. The chain has TRBV11-1 and TRBJ1-1; D uncertain. Germline V gene data show CDR1 as SGHAT and CDR2 as FQDESV (reference sequence). This CDR3 spans 13 amino acids. The V gene lost 1 base and the J gene lost 1 base, with 4 bases spanning the gap.

The chain has TRBV11-2 and TRBJ2-3; possibly TRBD2 for D (6 bases). Germline lookup yields CDR1 SGHAT and CDR2 FQNNGV. The V end lost 1 base, the J end lost 0 bases, and 11 bases lay between the germline ends. The CDR3 is made up of 16 amino acids. CDR3 in DNA: TGTGCCAGCAGCTTAGGTGCGGGGACCAGCACAGATACGCAGTATTTT. Its translation: CASSLGAGTSTDTQYF.

Concerning this clone itself: This sample includes further DNA sequences coding for the same CDR3. This chain joins TRBV5-6 and TRBJ1-2; D unclear. Germline loops: CDR1 SGHDT, CDR2 YYEEEE. This CDR3 region has 13 residues. Trimming stripped 1 base from V and 2 bases from J, with 6 bases between. CDR3 in DNA: TGTGCCAGCAGCTTGTTGGCCAACTATGGCTACACCTTC. The encoded protein is CASSLLANYGYTF.

The chain couples TRBV19 to TRBJ1-5; a weak D match, TRBD1 (5 bases). Trimming shortened V by 2 bases and J by 11 bases, and 10 bases separated the two germline ends. Germline assignment: CDR1 LNHDA and CDR2 SQIVND (reference sequence). The CDR3 sequence is 12 residues long. The chain's CDR3 is CASSIPQGTQHF. The DNA for the CDR3 is TGTGCCAGTAGTATACCCCAGGGCACCCAGCATTTT. The variable domain in full, with the rest retrieved from reference TRBV19 and TRBJ1-5, is DGGITQSPKYLFRKEGQNVTLSCEQNLNHDAMYWYRQDPGQGLRLIYYSQIVNDFQKGDIAEGYSVSREKKESFPLTVTSAQKNPTAFYLCASSIPQGTQHFGDGTRLSIL.

The chain links TRBV19 to TRBJ2-5; 9 bases align to TRBD1. The ends lost 5 bases at V and 1 base at J; junction bases unmatched: 8. Germline V gene sequence: CDR1 LNHDA, CDR2 SQIVND (reference sequence). CDR3 length equals 16 residues. CDR3 sequence reads: CASSPGTGIFQETQYF. The CDR3 nucleotides are TGTGCCAGTAGTCCGGGGACAGGGATATTCCAAGAGACCCAGTACTTC.

This chain uses TRBV19 with TRBJ2-7, with 7 bases matching TRBD2. The CDR3 contains 15 residues. Per the germline V gene, CDR1 is LNHDA and CDR2 is SQIVND (reference sequence). With V trimmed by 5 bases and J by 0 bases, 7 bases remained unmatched. This CDR3 reads CASSSGGFRSYEQYF. Written as DNA, the CDR3 is TGTGCCAGTAGTTCCGGGGGGTTCCGCTCCTACGAGCAGTACTTC.

Only one count was recorded for this clone. CDR3 DNA sequence: TGTGCCAGCAGGCAGGGTAGTTGGACTGAAGCTTTCTTT. It specifies CASRQGSWTEAFF. This chain links TRBV28 with TRBJ1-1; D is possibly TRBD1 (5 bases). The CDR3 has 13 residues. Trimming stripped 6 bases from V and 5 bases from J, with 13 bases between. Germline CDR1 is MDHEN and CDR2 is SYDVKM.

The chain recombines TRBV5-4 with TRBJ2-1; TRBD2 agrees at 9 bases. The J segment lost 14 bases and the V segment lost 6 bases, leaving 15 bases of the junction unmatched. Germline loops: CDR1 SGHNT, CDR2 YYREEE (reference sequence). The CDR3 length is 14 residues. CDR3 coding DNA: TGTGCCAGCAACCTATGGGGTAGCGGGGGCCGTAAGTTCTTC. This translates into CASNLWGSGGRKFF.

This chain connects TRBV18 to TRBJ2-6; no definite D call. Between the trimmed V and J ends, which lost 4 bases and 3 bases, there was a span of 7 bases. The CDR3 has 14 residues. Germline V gene lookup returns CDR1 KGHSH and CDR2 LQKENI. DNA of the CDR3: TGTGCCAGCTCACAGGGTGGTGGGGCCAACGTCCTGACTTTC. It codes for CASSQGGGANVLTF.

The V gene is TRBV7-6, the J gene TRBJ2-5, with D unclear. CDR3 length: 15 amino acids. V was cut by 5 bases and J by 4 bases, with 17 bases left in between. The germline V gene encodes CDR1 SGHVS and CDR2 FNYEAQ. The CDR3 nucleotides read TGTGCCAGCAGCCCCGACCCACACCGCTCAGAGACCCAGTACTTC. Translation: CASSPDPHRSETQYF.

The rearrangement uses TRBV9 and TRBJ2-1, with TRBD2 identical over 9 bases. The CDR3 has 16 amino acids. Trimming cost V 0 bases and J 4 bases; bases outside gene matches: 5. The V gene's germline CDR1 is SGDLS and CDR2 YYNGEE. DNA for the CDR3: TGTGCCAGCAGCGTAGGGGATAGCGGGGGATACAATGAGCAGTTCTTC. As protein: CASSVGDSGGYNEQFF.

The J gene is TRBJ1-3, the V gene TRBV28; the D gene is possibly TRBD1 (5 bases). This CDR3 has 16 amino acids. Germline V CDR1 and CDR2: MDHEN, SYDVKM. Deletions cut 5 bases from V and 0 bases from J, with 14 bases between. The CDR3 loop is CASSRGGPISGNTIYF. The CDR3 nucleotides read TGTGCCAGCAGTAGGGGAGGTCCCATCTCTGGAAACACCATATATTTT.

The chain carries TRBV4-2 and TRBJ1-1; 7 bases are shared with TRBD1. Germline V gives CDR1 LGHNA, CDR2 YNFKEQ. V shed 2 bases, J shed 1 base, and the junction held 4 bases outside the gene matches. The CDR3 has 15 amino acids. CDR3 DNA sequence: TGTGCCAGCAGCCAATCCCACAGGGGGAACACTGAAGCTTTCTTT. This codes for CASSQSHRGNTEAFF.

The CDR3 loop is CAWNVGHRGLLGQPQHF. DNA for the CDR3: TGTGCCTGGAATGTGGGTCACAGGGGGCTCCTAGGTCAGCCCCAGCATTTT. The chain joins TRBV30 to TRBJ1-5; 9 bases fit TRBD1. CDR1 and CDR2 from the germline V gene are GTSNPN and SVGIG (reference sequence). Trimming removed 4 bases from V and 6 bases from J; junction bases left unmatched: 16. The CDR3 sequence is 17 residues long.

This chain uses TRBV5-6 with TRBJ2-3; D might be TRBD1 (5 bases). Germline V gene sequence: CDR1 SGHDT, CDR2 YYEEEE. The CDR3 extends over 12 amino acids. V lost 7 bases and J 1 base, leaving 7 bases between the germline ends. The CDR3 nucleotides are TGTGCCAGCGGGGCGGGCACAGATACGCAGTATTTT. Protein sequence: CASGAGTDTQYF.

In its sample, this clone was seen a few times. The V gene is TRBV19, the J gene TRBJ1-1; weak D call: TRBD1 (6 bases). CDR1 is LNHDA, CDR2 SQIVND, per germline (reference sequence). Trimming pared 5 bases from V and 1 base from J, leaving 14 bases between. The CDR3 contains 15 residues. The CDR3 region has the DNA TGTGCCAGTAGTGTAACAGGGATACCGAACACTGAAGCTTTCTTT. Translation gives CASSVTGIPNTEAFF. Filled out from reference TRBV19 and TRBJ1-1, the complete variable domain reads DGGITQSPKYLFRKEGQNVTLSCEQNLNHDAMYWYRQDPGQGLRLIYYSQIVNDFQKGDIAEGYSVSREKKESFPLTVTSAQKNPTAFYLCASSVTGIPNTEAFFGQGTRLTVV.

This clone has only one observation. The genes are TRBV14 and TRBJ2-3; 9 nucleotides agree with TRBD2. There are 17 residues in the CDR3. Looked up from germline, CDR1 is SGHDN and CDR2 is FVKESK. After removal of 2 bases from V and 2 bases from J, the junction contained 8 bases not matched to a gene. The CDR3 DNA follows: TGTGCCAGCAGCCAAATCAGACTAGCGGATAACACAGATACGCAGTATTTT. Residues: CASSQIRLADNTDTQYF.

In this sample, this clone turned up once. The chain has TRBV5-4 and TRBJ2-5; possible D gene TRBD2, 6 bases. The germline CDR1 and CDR2 sequences are SGHNT and YYREEE (reference sequence). The CDR3 runs 13 residues. Trimming took off 6 bases at V and 5 bases at J, with 14 bases between the two ends. Written as DNA, the CDR3 is TGTGCCAGCAAACCCTTAGCGGAGGAGACCCAGTACTTC. Encoded protein: CASKPLAEETQYF. The full variable domain, in which reference TRBV5-4 and TRBJ2-5 provide the parts outside the CDR3, is ETGVTQSPTHLIKTRGQQVTLRCSSQSGHNTVSWYQQALGQGPQFIFQYYREEENGRGNFPPRFSGLQFPNYSSELNVNALELDDSALYLCASKPLAEETQYFGPGTRLLVL.

J is TRBJ2-3 and V is TRBV7-2; a possible D gene is TRBD2 (5 bases). The CDR3 has 12 residues. Per the germline V gene, CDR1 is SGHTA and CDR2 is FQGNSA. The ends were cut back, 3 bases at V and 8 bases at J, with 9 bases in the middle. The CDR3 sequence: CASSLRVGTQYF. The CDR3 nucleotides are TGTGCCAGCAGCTTGCGGGTCGGTACGCAGTATTTT.

The chain is built from TRBV6-1 and TRBJ2-6; no firm D call. This CDR3 comprises 15 residues. Germline V gene lookup returns CDR1 MNHNS and CDR2 SASEGT. V lost 5 bases to trimming and J lost 0 bases, with 8 bases between them. CDR3 in DNA: TGTGCCAGCAGTCTGTCAAACTCTGGGGCCAACGTCCTGACTTTC. It is translated as CASSLSNSGANVLTF.

The rearrangement uses TRBV7-2 and TRBJ2-7; 12 nucleotides match TRBD2. The V gene end was trimmed by 4 bases and the J gene end by 4 bases; junction bases not matched to a gene: 8. This CDR3 is 16 amino acids long. CDR1 and CDR2 from the germline V gene are SGHTA and FQGNSA. CDR3 sequence: CASSSDWTSGMYEQYF. In DNA form, the CDR3 reads TGTGCCAGCAGCTCAGACTGGACTAGCGGGATGTACGAGCAGTACTTC.

The chain uses TRBV11-2 and TRBJ2-1, with TRBD2 identical over 12 bases. There are 15 residues in the CDR3. V gave up 1 base and J gave up 9 bases; unmatched junction bases: 4. Germline CDR1 and CDR2: SGHAT and FQNNGV. CDR3 in amino acids: CASSLVASGRGEQFF. The CDR3 DNA follows: TGTGCCAGCAGCTTAGTTGCTAGCGGGAGGGGTGAGCAGTTCTTC.

The gene calls are TRBV19 and TRBJ1-3; 9 nucleotides agree with TRBD1. Germline assignment: CDR1 LNHDA and CDR2 SQIVND (reference sequence). The CDR3 length is 15 residues. The V gene end was trimmed by 6 bases and the J gene end by 6 bases; junction bases not matched to a gene: 9. The CDR3 is CASSYTGQGKNTIYF. The CDR3 DNA sequence: TGTGCCAGTAGCTATACCGGACAGGGGAAAAACACCATATATTTT.